A single TCR beta chain is shown here with its context. Its antigen is currently unknown. These data are taken from a study of CD8+ T cells in alopecia areata. Study overall: Those patients who were treated received oral tofacitinib, which was given at 5 to 10 mg twice daily for moderate-to-severe alopecia areata. Study results and caveats: Sequencing of scalp samples also captures resident alphabeta T cells of normal skin. Clonality exceeded that of normal scalp in lesional scalp, most notably in alopecia totalis/universalis.

The treatment denotes: oral pan-JAK inhibitor, 5-10 mg twice daily. Extraction and reverse transcription of RNA yielded cDNA as the sequencing template. TCRdb's copy holds only in-frame clones and misses some; the assay was immunoSEQ multiplex PCR. The data hold around 200,000 clones, with 55% to 70% observed a single time. This sample comprised CD4+ T cells sorted from blood, obtained at week 4, from a patient treated with tofacitinib. This clonotype was sampled from a human donor with alopecia areata.

CDR3 nucleotides: TGCAGCGTTCTCTATGGGGGCAATCAGCCCCAGCATTTT. Its translation is CSVLYGGNQPQHF. This sequence joins TRBV29-1 and TRBJ1-5; D call uncertain. The CDR3 is 13 residues long. V was clipped by 5 bases and J by 2 bases, with 10 bases between them. Per germline, CDR1 SQVTM and CDR2 ANQGSEA.